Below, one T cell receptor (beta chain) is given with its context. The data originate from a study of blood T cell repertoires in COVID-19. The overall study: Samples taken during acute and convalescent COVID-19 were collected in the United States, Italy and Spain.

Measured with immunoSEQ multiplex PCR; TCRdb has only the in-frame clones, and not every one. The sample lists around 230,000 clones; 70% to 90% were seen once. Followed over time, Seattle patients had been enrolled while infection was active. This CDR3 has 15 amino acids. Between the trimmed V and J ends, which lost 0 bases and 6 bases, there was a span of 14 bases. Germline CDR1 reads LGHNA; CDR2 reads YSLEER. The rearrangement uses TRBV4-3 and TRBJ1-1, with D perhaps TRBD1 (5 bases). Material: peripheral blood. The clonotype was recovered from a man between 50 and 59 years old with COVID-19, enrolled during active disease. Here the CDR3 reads CASSQEVGRVAEAFF. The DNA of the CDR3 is TGCGCCAGCAGCCAAGAGGTTGGCAGGGTGGCTGAAGCTTTCTTT.